The 24 T cell receptor beta chains in this list originate from one sample, sequenced in a study of cytomegalovirus exposure and HLA in healthy donors. It was with 60 Vbeta and 13 Jbeta primers that the PCR ran. The repertoire was sequenced with immunoSEQ multiplex PCR; TCRdb's copy has only in-frame clones and lacks some. The sample yields 100,000 to 150,000 clones, around 78% seen once. The source material was PBMCs. All receptors derive from a woman aged 45-65 years in good health and CMV-seronegative.

The chain employs TRBV27 and TRBJ2-3; 7 nucleotides match TRBD2. The germline V gene has CDR1 MNHEY and CDR2 SMNVEV (reference sequence). The CDR3 covers 14 residues. J gave up 2 bases and V 5 bases, and 4 bases lay outside the gene matches. CDR3 residues: CASSLQRDTDTQYF. The DNA of the CDR3 is TGTGCCAGCAGTCTCCAGCGGGACACAGATACGCAGTATTTT.

This clone appeared once. The chain couples TRBV5-6 to TRBJ1-1; D remains ambiguous. Trimming shortened V by 1 base and J by 1 base, and 5 bases separated the two germline ends. There are 13 residues in the CDR3. CDR1 is SGHDT and CDR2 is YYEEEE in the germline V gene. DNA of the CDR3: TGTGCCAGCAGCTTGCGTCCGAACACTGAAGCTTTCTTT. Translation: CASSLRPNTEAFF.

This chain connects TRBV5-4 to TRBJ2-6, with D tentatively TRBD1 (6 bases). V was trimmed by 5 bases and J by 6 bases, leaving 15 bases between them. This CDR3 has 15 residues. Germline CDR1 and CDR2: SGHNT and YYREEE (reference sequence). In nucleotides, the CDR3 is TGTGCCAGCAGTTTTACGGGACAAATGGCCAACGTCCTGACTTTC. This gives the protein CASSFTGQMANVLTF.

This clone came up once. The rearrangement joins TRBV6-1 to TRBJ1-1, with no clear D. CDR3 length: 12 residues. CDR1 MNHNS and CDR2 SASEGT come from the germline V gene. The V end was cut by 7 bases, the J end by 7 bases, with 13 bases between. The CDR3 DNA is TGTGCCAGCAAATCGGGGTCGGGTGAAGCTTTCTTT. This gives the protein CASKSGSGEAFF.

J is TRBJ2-2 and V is TRBV10-3; the match to TRBD1 covers 8 bases. Unmatched junction bases numbered 6, after V lost 0 bases and J lost 6 bases. Germline assignment: CDR1 ENHRY and CDR2 SYGVKD. This CDR3 has 16 residues. The CDR3 sequence is CAISESTGVIPGELFF. CDR3 sequence (DNA): TGTGCCATCAGTGAGTCGACAGGGGTGATTCCCGGGGAGCTGTTTTTT.

The chain uses TRBV7-9 and TRBJ1-1; tentative D call: TRBD1 (6 bases). The germline CDR1 and CDR2 sequences are SEHNR and FQNEAQ (reference sequence). The CDR3 is made up of 15 amino acids. V was shortened by 7 bases and J by 4 bases, with 19 bases between the two germline ends. In DNA form, the CDR3 reads TGTGCCAGCACCCCGGCCGGGGGGGCCGGCACTGAAGCTTTCTTT. Encoded protein: CASTPAGGAGTEAFF.

With regard to this clone: At one of its ends the junction is not consistent with the germline gene, which may arise from a read error. The CDR3, as DNA: TGTTCCAGCAGCCCACCGGGACTAGCGAACACCGGGGAGCTGTTTTTT. It translates to CSSSPPGLANTGELFF. The chain uses TRBV7-9 and TRBJ2-2; TRBD2 agrees at 8 bases. Germline V CDR1 and CDR2: SEHNR, FQNEAQ (reference sequence). The CDR3 spans 16 residues.

The rearrangement links TRBV7-8 to TRBJ1-3; TRBD1 is a possible D gene (6 bases). The germline V and J ends were trimmed by 2 bases and 2 bases, with 16 bases remaining between them. The CDR3 runs 17 residues. Germline values: CDR1 SGHVS, CDR2 FQNEAQ. The CDR3 nucleotides read TGTGCCAGCAGCTTAAATTCCCCAGGGGAGCCTGGAAACACCATATATTTT. Amino acid sequence: CASSLNSPGEPGNTIYF.

This clone has just one count. The chain uses TRBV29-1 and TRBJ1-1; TRBD1 matches at 8 bases. The germline gives CDR1 SQVTM, CDR2 ANQGSEA. V was pared by 7 bases and J by 0 bases, with 7 bases of the junction left unmatched. The CDR3 has 14 residues. In DNA form, the CDR3 reads TGCAGCGGGATACTGACAGGGGTGAACACTGAAGCTTTCTTT. It translates to CSGILTGVNTEAFF.

The J gene is TRBJ2-3, the V gene TRBV19; 7 positions match TRBD1. V shed 1 base and J 9 bases; nucleotides not matched to a gene: 7. This CDR3 spans 14 amino acids. The germline gives CDR1 LNHDA, CDR2 SQIVND (reference sequence). In nucleotides, the CDR3 is TGTGCCAGTAGTATAGTTCGGGGACAGCAAACGCAGTATTTT. This translates into CASSIVRGQQTQYF. The complete variable domain, with remaining parts taken from reference TRBV19 and TRBJ2-3, reads DGGITQSPKYLFRKEGQNVTLSCEQNLNHDAMYWYRQDPGQGLRLIYYSQIVNDFQKGDIAEGYSVSREKKESFPLTVTSAQKNPTAFYLCASSIVRGQQTQYFGPGTRLTVL.

The chain carries TRBV6-5 and TRBJ1-1; 7 bases map to TRBD1. After removal of 10 bases from V and 5 bases from J, the junction contained 16 bases not matched to a gene. The length of the CDR3 is 15 residues. Germline CDR1 MNHEY, CDR2 SVGAGI. The CDR3 protein is CATAGDSFISTEAFF. The CDR3 bases are TGTGCCACCGCAGGGGACAGCTTCATTTCTACTGAAGCTTTCTTT.

The sample holds a few counts of this clone. The chain uses TRBV5-4 and TRBJ1-1, with D possibly TRBD1 on 6 matching bases. The CDR3 totals 14 residues. V was pared by 4 bases and J by 0 bases, with 10 bases between. From germline, CDR1 is SGHNT and CDR2 YYREEE (reference sequence). The CDR3, as DNA: TGTGCCAGCAGCAAGGACAGAATGAACACTGAAGCTTTCTTT. Translated, it gives CASSKDRMNTEAFF.

This rearrangement joins TRBV30 to TRBJ1-5; 10 bases map to TRBD1. Germline V gene sequence: CDR1 GTSNPN, CDR2 SVGIG (reference sequence). V trimming: 3 bases; J trimming: 0 bases; junction bases outside the gene matches: 2. CDR3 length: 15 amino acids. DNA for the CDR3: TGTGCCTGGAGGAGGACAGGGGGTAGCAATCAGCCCCAGCATTTT. Encoded protein: CAWRRTGGSNQPQHF.

The chain carries TRBV25-1 and TRBJ2-5; D remains unclear. The V end lost 1 base, the J end lost 3 bases, and 15 bases lay between the germline ends. Germline-derived CDR1 and CDR2 are MGHDK and SYGVNS. The CDR3 is 16 amino acids. The CDR3 bases are TGTGCCAGCAGTGAATCGACCAACAACCGGGAAGAGACCCAGTACTTC. This gives the protein CASSESTNNREETQYF.

The chain uses TRBV6-5 and TRBJ2-7; D is unclear. The V gene lost 0 bases and the J gene lost 6 bases, with 9 bases spanning the gap. The CDR3 is made up of 13 amino acids. CDR1 and CDR2 from the germline V gene are MNHEY and SVGAGI. The CDR3 coding sequence is TGTGCCAGCAGTTACTCGGCCCGGAGCGAGCAGTACGTC. Translation: CASSYSARSEQYV.

The rearrangement uses TRBV7-8 and TRBJ2-4; 7 bases line up with TRBD1. Germline values: CDR1 SGHVS, CDR2 FQNEAQ. J lost 2 bases, V lost 3 bases, and 7 bases had no gene match. The CDR3 covers 16 residues. This chain's CDR3 is CASSLRGDRPKNIQYF. CDR3 nucleotide sequence: TGTGCCAGCAGCTTGAGAGGGGACAGACCCAAAAACATTCAGTACTTC.

The chain uses TRBV11-2 and TRBJ2-5; 9 nucleotides agree with TRBD1. The V segment lost 0 bases and the J segment 2 bases; nucleotides outside the gene matches: 4. This CDR3 has 16 amino acids. The germline gives CDR1 SGHAT, CDR2 FQNNGV. The CDR3 region has the DNA TGTGCCAGCAGCTTAGAGGGGACAGGGTCACAAGAGACCCAGTACTTC. Its translation: CASSLEGTGSQETQYF.

V is TRBV19 and J is TRBJ1-4, with 7 bases that match TRBD1. The CDR3 runs to 15 residues. Per the germline V gene, CDR1 is LNHDA and CDR2 is SQIVND (reference sequence). V was pared by 4 bases and J by 4 bases, with 6 bases of the junction left unmatched. The CDR3 loop is CASSTMTGLNEKLFF. CDR3 DNA: TGTGCCAGTAGTACCATGACAGGGCTTAATGAAAAACTGTTTTTT.

This chain uses TRBV7-3 with TRBJ2-6; 11 positions agree with TRBD1. V gave up 5 bases and J gave up 1 base; unmatched junction bases: 7. Germline V gives CDR1 SGHTA, CDR2 FQGTGA. This CDR3 is 18 amino acids long. The CDR3 region is CASSLWTGGLSGANVLTF. The CDR3 DNA sequence: TGTGCCAGCAGCCTATGGACAGGGGGCCTATCTGGGGCCAACGTCCTGACTTTC. Based on the CDR3 plus reference TRBV7-3 and TRBJ2-6, the full variable domain is GAGVSQTPSNKVTEKGKYVELRCDPISGHTALYWYRQSLGQGPEFLIYFQGTGAADDSGLPNDRFFAVRPEGSVSTLKIQRTERGDSAVYLCASSLWTGGLSGANVLTFGAGSRLTVL.

V and J are TRBV28 and TRBJ1-2; D unclear. With 8 bases removed from V and 2 bases from J, the gap between germline ends came to 6 bases. The germline gives CDR1 MDHEN, CDR2 SYDVKM. This CDR3 has 11 residues. The CDR3 nucleotides are TGTGCCAGCGGGCAAAACTATGGCTACACCTTC. Its translation is CASGQNYGYTF.

The rearrangement uses TRBV19 and TRBJ1-1, with D maybe TRBD1 (6 bases). V was clipped by 3 bases and J by 1 base, with 12 bases between them. The CDR3 is 15 residues long. Germline CDR1 and CDR2: LNHDA and SQIVND (reference sequence). The CDR3 DNA reads as TGTGCCAGTAGTATGAATGGACAGCGGAACACTGAAGCTTTCTTT. Its protein product is CASSMNGQRNTEAFF.

The chain couples TRBV29-1 to TRBJ2-7; maybe TRBD2 (6 bases). Trimming pared 6 bases from V and 4 bases from J, leaving 16 bases between. In germline, CDR1 is SQVTM, CDR2 ANQGSEA. The CDR3 covers 13 residues. The CDR3 region has the DNA TGCAGCGTCCAGGGTCCCCGGGAGTACGAGCAGTACTTC. This gives the protein CSVQGPREYEQYF.

The CDR3 bases are TGTGCCAGCAGCCGAAGGCTAGCGAAGGACACAGATACGCAGTATTTT. Translating gives CASSRRLAKDTDTQYF. This chain links TRBV11-3 with TRBJ2-3, with a possible D match to TRBD2 (6 bases). With 5 bases removed from V and 2 bases from J, the gap between germline ends came to 17 bases. Germline V lookup: CDR1 SGHNT, CDR2 YENEEA. This CDR3 has 16 amino acids.

The chain links TRBV7-8 to TRBJ2-7; possibly TRBD1 for D (6 bases). Trimming shortened V by 1 base and J by 3 bases, and 19 bases separated the two germline ends. This CDR3 has 17 residues. Germline V CDR1 and CDR2: SGHVS, FQNEAQ. The CDR3 loop is CASSLVLGGRGSYEQYF. DNA for the CDR3: TGTGCCAGCAGCTTAGTGTTGGGTGGCAGGGGAAGCTACGAGCAGTACTTC. Looking up the rest from reference TRBV7-8 and TRBJ2-7 gives the full variable domain: GAGVSQSPRYKVAKRGQDVALRCDPISGHVSLFWYQQALGQGPEFLTYFQNEAQLDKSGLPSDRFFAERPEGSVSTLKIQRTQQEDSAVYLCASSLVLGGRGSYEQYFGPGTRLTVT.